The T cell receptor (beta chain) described here comes from a study of metastatic and nonmetastatic thyroid tumors. In the study overall: Across blood and tumor or nodule tissue, repertoires from malignant and benign thyroid patients were compared with one another.

V was clipped by 0 bases and J by 2 bases, with 5 bases between them. CDR1 and CDR2 (germline): SGHNT, YYREEE (reference sequence). The CDR3 extends over 13 amino acids. Study processing details: The study took CDR3 differences across clinicopathological groups and made a distant-metastasis classifier for papillary thyroid cancer from them. TCRdb re-called the PCR reads via MiXCR. The V and J calls were determined by TCRdb, not by the authors. The sample lists fewer than 12,000 clones; 25% to 35% were seen once. Overall study results and limits: A significant increase in TCR beta diversity was reportedly seen in malignant thyroid tumors relative to benign nodules, in blood and tumor.

To note about this clone: The antigen remains unidentified.

Thyroid surgery was preceded by no treatment in any patient. The TCR sequence derives from a male donor with papillary thyroid cancer or a benign thyroid nodule (not recorded which). Some clones in this sample may be carry-over from other donors' samples. The chain is built from TRBV5-4 and TRBJ2-5; unclear D gene. The sample comprised tumor tissue. CDR3 nucleotide sequence: TGTGCCAGCAGCTTGGGGAGACAAGAGACCCAGTACTTC. Translating it yields CASSLGRQETQYF.